Sequencing of this T cell receptor beta chain was carried out in a study of blood T cell repertoires in COVID-19 (dated by TCRdb to the early 2020s). A note on the overall study: Samples from collaborators originated in the United States, Italy and Spain and spanned both the acute and convalescent phases of COVID-19. The prospective study material was composed of cDNA or gDNA derived from T cells, B-cell-depleted T cells, or PBMCs. Deeply sampled blood TCRbeta repertoires from subjects exposed to, actively infected with, or recovered from COVID-19 were included in the dataset. The repertoires were made available in a free public database intended to serve as a resource for research on the immune response to SARS-CoV-2. Samples came from the ongoing ImmuneRACE study (first 160 participants) plus 1,254 subjects from 6 global collaborators. Nearly every sample came with metadata listing a de-identified subject ID, COVID-19 status, age in years and sex. HLA class I and class II types, where available, came from metadata supplied by the sample provider rather than from assay-based typing. Study-wide findings and limitations: The amount of clinical and demographic metadata varied by source and participant and was provided uncurated.

TCRbeta CDR3 regions were amplified from genomic DNA using the immunoSEQ Assay, a bias-controlled multiplex PCR. In the paper's pipeline: Within the assay, amplification of reference gene primers was used to estimate how many nucleated cells each sample contained. To quantify the absolute abundance of each unique TCRbeta CDR3 rearrangement, sequence reads were collapsed and filtered. Productive Simpson clonality was computed per sample as the square root of Simpson's diversity index over productive rearrangements. Sourced from immuneACCESS, this table was stored by TCRdb with only in-frame sequences that have V and J called. A share of the clones is absent; for the studies checked, an unresolved V gene accounts for under half, and the remainder has no known explanation. V, J and clone size reflect that table, while D and trimming were determined from the DNA. Counted in this sample were 350,000 to 450,000 clones; less than 90% of them appeared once. The top ten clonotypes cover roughly 7.1% of the sample.

Worth noting for this clone: Which antigen it targets is not known. Base qualities are not recorded, but no much larger clone differs from it by a single base.

In Seattle, one collaborating source enrolled patients while the infection was active and tracked those patients longitudinally over the course of disease. Whole blood was collected in K2EDTA tubes by collaborating institutions according to the institutions' own protocols. For TCRbeta analysis, collaborators shipped samples in one of three forms: frozen whole blood, isolated PBMCs, or DNA extracted from either of those sample types. CDR1 and CDR2 are read off the germline V gene as SGHTS and YDEGEE. The V end gives up 4 bases and the J end 2 bases, leaving 8 bases in the junction not matched to a gene. Including cysteine and phenylalanine, the CDR3 has 15 amino acids. Only CDR3 DNA remains: 45 bases, in frame from the first base.

Sequenced input: peripheral blood. This sequence originates from a woman between 55 and 75 years old with COVID-19, enrolled during active disease. Rearrangement joined TRBV5-8 to TRBJ1-2; 7 bases in the middle match TRBD1. The CDR3 protein is CASSGGTATNYGYTF. Here is the DNA: TGTGCCAGCAGCGGAGGGACAGCGACCAACTATGGCTACACCTTC.